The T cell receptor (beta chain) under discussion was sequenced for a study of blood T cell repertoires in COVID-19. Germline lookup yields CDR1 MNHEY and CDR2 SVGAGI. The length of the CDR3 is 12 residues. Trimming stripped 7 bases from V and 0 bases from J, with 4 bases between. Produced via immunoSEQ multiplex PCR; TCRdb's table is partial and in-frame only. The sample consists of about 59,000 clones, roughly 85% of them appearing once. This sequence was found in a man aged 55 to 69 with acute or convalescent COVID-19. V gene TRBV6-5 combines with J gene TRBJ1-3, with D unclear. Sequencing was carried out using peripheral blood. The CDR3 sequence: CASTGSGNTIYF. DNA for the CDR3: TGTGCCAGCACGGGCTCTGGAAACACCATATATTTT.